The clone carrying this T cell receptor beta chain was counted only a few times. These data originate in a study of naive and memory T cell subsets. An equimolar mix of two oligonucleotides served as the beta constant-region primer for TRBC1 and TRBC2. A 12-nucleotide UMI and the SP2 primer were added to the cDNA 3' end by oligonucleotide ligation. The ligated cDNA underwent four PCR rounds using SP2 and nested alpha and beta constant-region primers. TCRdb independently ran MiXCR on the UMI-ligation and nested PCR reads; one entry per CDR3 protein. The repertoire consists of about 35,000 distinct CDR3 sequences, with 13% occurring once and the leading ten covering 20% to 25%. Germline V gene sequence: CDR1 SGHRS, CDR2 YFSETQ. The V gene end was trimmed by 0 bases and the J gene end by 2 bases; junction bases not matched to a gene: 2. This CDR3 spans 16 amino acids.

Specimen: effector memory CD4+ T cells from blood. Noted subset: effector memory, CD45RA- CD27-. The clonotype originates from a human donor in good health. The V gene is TRBV5-1, the J gene TRBJ2-5; 12 bases agree with TRBD2. The CDR3 loop reads CASSLASGRAQETQYF. The CDR3 bases are TGCGCCAGCAGCTTGGCTAGCGGGAGGGCTCAAGAGACCCAGTACTTC.